Shown below are 20 T cell receptor beta chains from a single sample sequenced in a study of OX40 agonist ivuxolimab in advanced cancers. Profiled with immunoSEQ multiplex PCR; TCRdb holds only in-frame clones, not every one. The sample records some 98,000 clones, roughly 87% being singletons. The sample was CD4+ or CD8+ T cells sorted from blood, taken in a trial of the OX40 agonist ivuxolimab. These receptor sequences come from an adult with an advanced solid tumor such as melanoma, head and neck, liver or kidney cancer.

The chain recombines TRBV5-1 with TRBJ2-3; possibly TRBD2 for D (5 bases). The CDR3 loop spans 14 amino acids. Trimming removed 1 base from V and 6 bases from J, with 12 bases in between. Germline assignment: CDR1 SGHRS and CDR2 YFSETQ. The CDR3 nucleotides are TGCGCCAGCAGCTTGATGGCTAGAGGGGATACGCAGTATTTT. Residues: CASSLMARGDTQYF.

The chain is built from TRBV27 and TRBJ1-2; D is uncertain. CDR3 length: 13 amino acids. V was pared by 6 bases and J by 4 bases, with 12 bases between. Germline-derived CDR1 and CDR2 are MNHEY and SMNVEV (reference sequence). CDR3 residues: CASSPREGYGYTF. CDR3 sequence (DNA): TGTGCCAGCAGCCCGCGGGAGGGCTATGGCTACACCTTC.

The chain joins TRBV15 to TRBJ2-3; the D gene is possibly TRBD1 (6 bases). The CDR3 has 17 residues. Trimming pared 0 bases from V and 6 bases from J, leaving 19 bases between. The germline V gene has CDR1 LNHNV and CDR2 YYDKDF (reference sequence). The CDR3 here is CATSRDEIVVGADTQYF. Written as DNA, the CDR3 is TGTGCCACCAGCAGAGATGAAATAGTAGTGGGGGCGGATACGCAGTATTTT.

For this clone: Its ends do not fully match the called genes, so a read error is possible. The chain has TRBV7-8 and TRBJ2-1; tentatively, D is TRBD2 (5 bases). The CDR3 extends over 13 amino acids. The germline gives CDR1 SGHVS, CDR2 FQNEAQ. The CDR3 reads CAGSGRVFNEQFF. DNA for the CDR3: TGTGCCGGCAGCGGTCGGGTGTTCAATGAGCAGTTCTTC. Supplemented by reference TRBV7-8 and TRBJ2-1, the full variable domain reads GAGVSQSPRYKVAKRGQDVALRCDPISGHVSLFWYQQALGQGPEFLTYFQNEAQLDKSGLPSDRFFAERPEGSVSTLKIQRTQQEDSAVYLCAGSGRVFNEQFFGPGTRLTVL.

The chain links TRBV10-1 to TRBJ1-4; 7 nucleotides align to TRBD1. V lost 3 bases to trimming and J lost 7 bases; unmatched junction nucleotides: 5. From germline, CDR1 is WNHNN and CDR2 SYGVQD (reference sequence). The CDR3 has 14 residues. Here the CDR3 DNA reads TGCGCCAGCAGTGATGGACAGGCTGGTGAAAAACTGTTTTTT. It codes for CASSDGQAGEKLFF.

This clone has only a few counts. The chain has TRBV7-8 and TRBJ1-2; 9 positions match TRBD1. Germline loops: CDR1 SGHVS, CDR2 FQNEAQ. J lost 8 bases, V lost 1 base, and 8 bases had no gene match. CDR3 length: 15 residues. CDR3 sequence: CASSLGDRDGEGYTF. The CDR3 bases are TGTGCCAGCAGCTTAGGGGACAGGGATGGGGAGGGCTACACCTTC. Full variable domain (remainder filled in from reference TRBV7-8 and TRBJ1-2): GAGVSQSPRYKVAKRGQDVALRCDPISGHVSLFWYQQALGQGPEFLTYFQNEAQLDKSGLPSDRFFAERPEGSVSTLKIQRTQQEDSAVYLCASSLGDRDGEGYTFGSGTRLTVV.

In the case of this clone: Other nucleotide sequences in the sample specify the same CDR3. This chain links TRBV10-2 with TRBJ2-7, with D perhaps matching TRBD2 (6 bases). Germline V gene data show CDR1 as WSHSY and CDR2 as SAAADI. The CDR3 is 14 residues long. The V and J ends lost 4 bases and 1 base respectively, with 11 bases between them. The CDR3 coding sequence is TGCGCCAGCAGTGGAGGTGCGGGATCCTACGAGCAGTACTTC. Its translation: CASSGGAGSYEQYF.

The V and J genes are TRBV10-3 and TRBJ2-7; D call uncertain. The CDR3 is made up of 13 amino acids. V was trimmed by 9 bases and J by 3 bases, leaving 15 bases between them. Germline CDR1 and CDR2: ENHRY and SYGVKD. The CDR3 sequence is CAMSETQNYEQYF. The CDR3, as DNA: TGTGCCATGTCCGAGACTCAGAACTACGAGCAGTACTTC.

The V and J genes are TRBV7-3 and TRBJ1-6; maybe TRBD1 (6 bases). CDR3 length equals 14 residues. V lost 2 bases and J lost 7, with 9 bases in between. Germline-derived CDR1 and CDR2 are SGHTA and FQGTGA. CDR3 bases: TGTGCCAGCAGCTTAGGGACAACAAATTCACCCCTCCACTTT. Protein: CASSLGTTNSPLHF.

The V call is TRBV5-1, the J call TRBJ2-2, with 11 bases matching TRBD1. Looked up from germline, CDR1 is SGHRS and CDR2 is YFSETQ. The trim removed 4 bases at V and 7 bases at J, leaving 6 bases unmatched. The CDR3 length is 15 residues. CDR3 protein: CASSAGQGEVGELFF. Here the CDR3 DNA reads TGCGCCAGCAGCGCGGGACAGGGGGAGGTCGGGGAGCTGTTTTTT. The variable domain in full, completed from reference TRBV5-1 and TRBJ2-2, reads KAGVTQTPRYLIKTRGQQVTLSCSPISGHRSVSWYQQTPGQGLQFLFEYFSETQRNKGNFPGRFSGRQFSNSRSEMNVSTLELGDSALYLCASSAGQGEVGELFFGEGSRLTVL.

This sequence joins TRBV6-5 and TRBJ2-1; 8 bases map to TRBD2. Germline-derived CDR1 and CDR2 are MNHEY and SVGAGI. The CDR3 length is 15 residues. Trimming at V came to 6 bases and at J to 4 bases, leaving 8 bases not matched to a gene. The CDR3 protein is CASSSGGGRYNEQFF. For the CDR3, the DNA is TGTGCCAGCAGCTCGGGAGGGGGGCGGTACAATGAGCAGTTCTTC.

V and J are TRBV5-1 and TRBJ1-1; weak D call: TRBD1 (5 bases). The germline V gene encodes CDR1 SGHRS and CDR2 YFSETQ. This CDR3 is 15 amino acids long. V lost 0 bases, J lost 2 bases, and 11 bases lay in between. DNA of the CDR3: TGCGCCAGCAGCTTGGGGGGCGCCCCAAACACTGAAGCTTTCTTT. Translated: CASSLGGAPNTEAFF.

The rearrangement joins TRBV9 to TRBJ2-3; 8 bases line up with TRBD1. The J segment lost 3 bases and the V segment lost 3 bases, leaving 6 bases of the junction unmatched. The CDR3 contains 15 residues. Per the germline V gene, CDR1 is SGDLS and CDR2 is YYNGEE. The CDR3 DNA reads as TGTGCCAGCAGCGGCCAGGACAGGGAGACAGATACGCAGTATTTT. This codes for CASSGQDRETDTQYF.

The J gene is TRBJ2-7, the V gene TRBV18, with 10 nucleotides matching TRBD2. The CDR3 is made up of 15 amino acids. V was clipped by 3 bases and J by 6 bases; unmatched bases: 8. Germline CDR1 and CDR2: KGHSH and LQKENI. The CDR3 DNA follows: TGTGCCAGCTCACCGTCTAGCGGGGGCCTTACCGAGCAGTACTTC. Protein sequence: CASSPSSGGLTEQYF.

The chain is built from TRBV14 and TRBJ2-7; maybe TRBD2 (6 bases). Trimming shortened V by 4 bases and J by 4 bases, and 17 bases separated the two germline ends. The CDR3 is made up of 15 amino acids. CDR1 SGHDN and CDR2 FVKESK come from the germline V gene. CDR3 sequence reads: CASSRVGTLLYEQYF. In DNA form, the CDR3 reads TGTGCCAGCAGCCGCGTTGGGACTCTTTTATACGAGCAGTACTTC.

V usage is TRBV6-1 and J usage is TRBJ1-3; D might be TRBD1 (5 bases). The CDR3 covers 16 residues. CDR1 is MNHNS, CDR2 SASEGT, per germline. The V end lost 2 bases, the J end lost 1 base, and 12 bases lay between the germline ends. This CDR3 is CASSETAGGSGNTIYF. The CDR3 DNA follows: TGTGCCAGCAGTGAAACGGCGGGGGGGTCTGGAAACACCATATATTTT.

This clone is a singleton in its sample. The chain employs TRBV29-1 and TRBJ2-6; D is uncertain. Germline lookup yields CDR1 SQVTM and CDR2 ANQGSEA. V lost 0 bases, J lost 4 bases, and 7 bases lay in between. The CDR3 loop spans 14 amino acids. In DNA, the CDR3 is TGCAGCGTTGAAGAACAGTTAGGGGCCAACGTCCTGACTTTC. This sequence encodes CSVEEQLGANVLTF. The variable domain in full, with the rest retrieved from reference TRBV29-1 and TRBJ2-6, is SAVISQKPSRDICQRGTSLTIQCQVDSQVTMMFWYRQQPGQSLTLIATANQGSEATYESGFVIDKFPISRPNLTFSTLTVSNMSPEDSSIYLCSVEEQLGANVLTFGAGSRLTVL.

The chain links TRBV5-1 to TRBJ2-7; 7 bases map to TRBD1. Germline trimming cut 5 bases from V and 1 base from J; bases unmatched to any gene: 3. The germline CDR1 and CDR2 sequences are SGHRS and YFSETQ. The CDR3 spans 13 residues. CDR3 sequence (DNA): TGCGCCAGCAGTTCGACAGGGTCCTACGAGCAGTACTTC. Translation gives CASSSTGSYEQYF.

This chain links TRBV5-5 with TRBJ2-2, with D unclear. The V end was cut by 0 bases, the J end by 6 bases, with 9 bases between. The CDR3 consists of 14 residues. Germline lookup yields CDR1 SGHKS and CDR2 YYEKEE (reference sequence). The CDR3 bases are TGTGCCAGCAGCTTGGTTGGTACTCCCGGGGAGCTGTTTTTT. Amino acid sequence: CASSLVGTPGELFF.

The sample holds a few counts of this clone. V gene TRBV18 combines with J gene TRBJ1-2; D is unclear. Germline-derived CDR1 and CDR2 are KGHSH and LQKENI. V was shortened by 4 bases and J by 4 bases, with 16 bases between the two germline ends. This CDR3 has 15 amino acids. CDR3 in DNA: TGTGCCAGCTCACTCGACCCGGGGAAGAGCTATGGCTACACCTTC. Protein product: CASSLDPGKSYGYTF.